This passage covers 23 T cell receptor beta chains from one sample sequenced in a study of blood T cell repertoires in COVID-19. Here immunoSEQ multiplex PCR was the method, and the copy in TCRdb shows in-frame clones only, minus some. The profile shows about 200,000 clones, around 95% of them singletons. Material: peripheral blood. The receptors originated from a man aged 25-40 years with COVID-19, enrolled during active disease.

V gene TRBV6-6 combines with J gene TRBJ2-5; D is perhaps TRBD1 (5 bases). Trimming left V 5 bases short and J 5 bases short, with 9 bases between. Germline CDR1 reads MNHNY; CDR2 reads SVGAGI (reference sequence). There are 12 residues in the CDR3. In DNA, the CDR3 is TGTGCCAGCAGTCCCCCAGGGGAGACCCAGTACTTC. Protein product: CASSPPGETQYF.

The DNA for the CDR3 is TGTGCCACTAGGGAGCGGGGGGGCACGGAGACCCAGTACTTC. It encodes CATRERGGTETQYF. The chain links TRBV5-4 to TRBJ2-5, with 10 bases matching TRBD2. Looked up from germline, CDR1 is SGHNT and CDR2 is YYREEE (reference sequence). The V gene end was trimmed by 9 bases and the J gene end by 5 bases; junction bases not matched to a gene: 10. CDR3 size: 14 residues.

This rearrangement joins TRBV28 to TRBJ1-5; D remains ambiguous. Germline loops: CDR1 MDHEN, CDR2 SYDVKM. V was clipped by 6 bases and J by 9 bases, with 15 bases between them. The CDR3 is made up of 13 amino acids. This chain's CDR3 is CASRQVPGRPQHF. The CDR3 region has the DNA TGTGCCAGCAGGCAGGTCCCCGGTCGGCCCCAGCATTTT.

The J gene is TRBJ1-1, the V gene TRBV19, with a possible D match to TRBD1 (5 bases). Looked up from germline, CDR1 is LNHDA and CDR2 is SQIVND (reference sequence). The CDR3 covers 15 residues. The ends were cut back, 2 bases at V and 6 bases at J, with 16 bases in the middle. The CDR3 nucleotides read TGTGCCAGTAGTATAAATGGGGCAGTCGACGCTGAAGCTTTCTTT. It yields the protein CASSINGAVDAEAFF.

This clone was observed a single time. The CDR3 here is CASVEPGLATDTQYF. In DNA form, the CDR3 reads TGTGCCAGCGTAGAACCGGGACTAGCCACAGATACGCAGTATTTT. This chain links TRBV6-5 with TRBJ2-3, with 9 bases aligning to TRBD2. J gave up 2 bases and V 8 bases, and 8 bases lay outside the gene matches. Per the germline V gene, CDR1 is MNHEY and CDR2 is SVGAGI. The CDR3 totals 15 residues.

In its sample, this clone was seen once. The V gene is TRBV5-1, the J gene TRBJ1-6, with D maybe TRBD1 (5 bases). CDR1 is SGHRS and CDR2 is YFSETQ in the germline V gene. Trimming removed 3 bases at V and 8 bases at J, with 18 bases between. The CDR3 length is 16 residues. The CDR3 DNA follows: TGCGCCAGCAGCTGGGGCACCGGACGGGTAGATTCACCCCTCCACTTT. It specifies CASSWGTGRVDSPLHF.

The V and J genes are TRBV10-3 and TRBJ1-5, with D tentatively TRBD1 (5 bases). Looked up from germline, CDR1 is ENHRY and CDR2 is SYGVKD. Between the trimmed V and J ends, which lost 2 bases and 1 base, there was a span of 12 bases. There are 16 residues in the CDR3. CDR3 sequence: CAISESSQGSNQPQHF. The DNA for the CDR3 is TGTGCCATCAGTGAGAGTAGCCAGGGCAGCAATCAGCCCCAGCATTTT.

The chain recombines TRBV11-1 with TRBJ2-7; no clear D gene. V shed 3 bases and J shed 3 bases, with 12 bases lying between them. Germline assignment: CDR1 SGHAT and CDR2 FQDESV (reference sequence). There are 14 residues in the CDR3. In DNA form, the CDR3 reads TGTGCCAGCAGCTTGAACGACAATAACTACGAGCAGTACTTC. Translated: CASSLNDNNYEQYF.

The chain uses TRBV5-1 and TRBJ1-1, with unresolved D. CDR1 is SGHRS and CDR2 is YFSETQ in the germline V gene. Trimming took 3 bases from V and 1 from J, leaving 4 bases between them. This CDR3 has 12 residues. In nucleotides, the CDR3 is TGCGCCAGCAGCTCACAGAACACTGAAGCTTTCTTT. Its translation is CASSSQNTEAFF. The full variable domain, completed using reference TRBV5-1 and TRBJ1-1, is KAGVTQTPRYLIKTRGQQVTLSCSPISGHRSVSWYQQTPGQGLQFLFEYFSETQRNKGNFPGRFSGRQFSNSRSEMNVSTLELGDSALYLCASSSQNTEAFFGQGTRLTVV.

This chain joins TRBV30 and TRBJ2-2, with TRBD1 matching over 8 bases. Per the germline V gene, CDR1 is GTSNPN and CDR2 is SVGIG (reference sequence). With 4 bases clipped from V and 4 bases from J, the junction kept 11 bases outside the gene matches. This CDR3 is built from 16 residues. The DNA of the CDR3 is TGTGCCTGGAACGACAGGGGTTCGATAGGCACCGGGGAGCTGTTTTTT. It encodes CAWNDRGSIGTGELFF.

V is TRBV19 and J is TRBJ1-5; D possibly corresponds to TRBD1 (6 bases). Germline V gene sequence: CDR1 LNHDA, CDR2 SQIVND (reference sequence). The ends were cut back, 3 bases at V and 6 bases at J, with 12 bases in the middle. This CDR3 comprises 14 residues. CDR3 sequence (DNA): TGTGCCAGTAGTATGGGCCCCAGGGGTCAGCCCCAGCATTTT. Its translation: CASSMGPRGQPQHF.

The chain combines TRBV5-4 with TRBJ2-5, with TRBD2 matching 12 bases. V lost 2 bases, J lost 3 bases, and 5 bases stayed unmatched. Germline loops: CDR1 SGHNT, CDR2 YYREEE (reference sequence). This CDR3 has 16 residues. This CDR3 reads CASSLYWTSGEETQYF. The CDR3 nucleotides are TGTGCCAGCAGCTTATACTGGACTAGCGGGGAAGAGACCCAGTACTTC.

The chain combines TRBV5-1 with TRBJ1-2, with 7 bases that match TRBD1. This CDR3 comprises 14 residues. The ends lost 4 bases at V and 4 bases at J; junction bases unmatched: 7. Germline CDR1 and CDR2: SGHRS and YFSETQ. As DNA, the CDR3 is TGCGCCAGCAGCATACAGGGGTCCCGCTATGGCTACACCTTC. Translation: CASSIQGSRYGYTF. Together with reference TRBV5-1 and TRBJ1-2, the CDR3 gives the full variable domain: KAGVTQTPRYLIKTRGQQVTLSCSPISGHRSVSWYQQTPGQGLQFLFEYFSETQRNKGNFPGRFSGRQFSNSRSEMNVSTLELGDSALYLCASSIQGSRYGYTFGSGTRLTVV.

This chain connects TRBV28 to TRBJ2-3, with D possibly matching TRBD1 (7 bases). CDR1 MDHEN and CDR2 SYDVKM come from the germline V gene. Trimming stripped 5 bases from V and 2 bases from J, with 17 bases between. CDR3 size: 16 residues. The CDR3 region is CASSLQGDSDTDTQYF. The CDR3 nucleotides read TGTGCCAGCAGTCTTCAGGGGGACTCCGACACAGATACGCAGTATTTT.

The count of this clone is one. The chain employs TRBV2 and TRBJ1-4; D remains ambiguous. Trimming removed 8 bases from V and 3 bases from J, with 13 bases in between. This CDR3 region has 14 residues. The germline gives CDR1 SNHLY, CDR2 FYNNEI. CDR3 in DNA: TGTGCCAGCGGGGAGGGAACAGCTAATGAAAAACTGTTTTTT. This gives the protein CASGEGTANEKLFF. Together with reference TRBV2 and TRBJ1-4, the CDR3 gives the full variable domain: EPEVTQTPSHQVTQMGQEVILRCVPISNHLYFYWYRQILGQKVEFLVSFYNNEISEKSEIFDDQFSVERPDGSNFTLKIRSTKLEDSAMYFCASGEGTANEKLFFGSGTQLSVL.

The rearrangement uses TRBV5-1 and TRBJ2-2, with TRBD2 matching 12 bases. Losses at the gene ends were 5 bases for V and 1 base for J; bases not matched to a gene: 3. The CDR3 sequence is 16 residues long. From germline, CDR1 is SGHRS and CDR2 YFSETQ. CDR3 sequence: CASSPTSGGNTGELFF. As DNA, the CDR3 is TGCGCCAGCAGTCCGACTAGCGGGGGGAACACCGGGGAGCTGTTTTTT.

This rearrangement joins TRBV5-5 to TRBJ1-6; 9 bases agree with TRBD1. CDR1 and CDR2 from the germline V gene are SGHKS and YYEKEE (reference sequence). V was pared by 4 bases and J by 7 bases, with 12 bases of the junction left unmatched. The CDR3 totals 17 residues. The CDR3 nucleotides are TGTGCCAGCAGCCTCCAGGACAGGGGAGGAGAGAATTCACCCCTCCACTTT. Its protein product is CASSLQDRGGENSPLHF.

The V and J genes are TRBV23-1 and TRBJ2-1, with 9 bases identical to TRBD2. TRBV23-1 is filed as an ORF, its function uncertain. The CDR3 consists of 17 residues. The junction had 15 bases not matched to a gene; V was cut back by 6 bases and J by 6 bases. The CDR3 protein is CASSPPLGAGGGNEQFF. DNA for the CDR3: TGCGCCAGCAGCCCCCCCTTAGGGGCGGGGGGGGGCAATGAGCAGTTCTTC.

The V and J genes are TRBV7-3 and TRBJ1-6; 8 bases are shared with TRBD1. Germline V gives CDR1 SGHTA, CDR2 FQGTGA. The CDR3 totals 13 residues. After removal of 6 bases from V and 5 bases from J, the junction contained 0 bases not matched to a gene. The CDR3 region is CASRTGDNSPLHF. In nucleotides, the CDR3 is TGTGCCAGCAGGACAGGGGATAATTCACCCCTCCACTTT.

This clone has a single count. CDR3 in DNA: TGTGCCAGCAGCTTCAGGGGGCTGACCGGGGAGCTGTTTTTT. Its protein is CASSFRGLTGELFF. The chain has TRBV7-9 and TRBJ2-2; 8 bases are a match to TRBD1. Trimming removed 3 bases from V and 5 bases from J; junction bases left unmatched: 2. From germline, CDR1 is SEHNR and CDR2 FQNEAQ (reference sequence). The CDR3 has 14 residues.

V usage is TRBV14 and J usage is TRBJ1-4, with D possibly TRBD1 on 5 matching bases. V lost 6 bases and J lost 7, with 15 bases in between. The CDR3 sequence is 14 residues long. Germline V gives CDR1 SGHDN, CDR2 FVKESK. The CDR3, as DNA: TGTGCCAGCAGGTTTTCAGGGAGGAGTGAAAAACTGTTTTTT. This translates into CASRFSGRSEKLFF.

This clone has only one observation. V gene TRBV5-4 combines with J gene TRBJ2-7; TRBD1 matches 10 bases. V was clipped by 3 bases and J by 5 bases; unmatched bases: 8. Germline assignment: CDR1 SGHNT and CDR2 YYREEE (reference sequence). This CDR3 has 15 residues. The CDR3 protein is CASSYGTGEFDEQYF. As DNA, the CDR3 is TGTGCCAGCAGCTACGGGACAGGGGAGTTTGACGAGCAGTACTTC.

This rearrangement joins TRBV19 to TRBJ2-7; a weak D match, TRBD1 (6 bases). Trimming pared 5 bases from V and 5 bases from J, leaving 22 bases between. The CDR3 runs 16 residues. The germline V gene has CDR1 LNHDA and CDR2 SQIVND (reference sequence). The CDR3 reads CASSGPPQGSPHEQYF. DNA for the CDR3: TGTGCCAGTAGTGGGCCCCCACAGGGTTCTCCACACGAGCAGTACTTC.